This TCR beta chain was obtained from a study of cytomegalovirus exposure and HLA in healthy donors. J lost 0 bases, V lost 5 bases, and 10 bases had no gene match. Germline V gene sequence: CDR1 SGHVS, CDR2 FQNEAQ. The CDR3 is 17 residues long. Use of 60 Vbeta and 13 Jbeta primers characterized the PCR. Sequenced by immunoSEQ multiplex PCR; TCRdb stores in-frame clones only, minus some. The sample holds some 130,000 clones, 80% to 85% seen once. V is TRBV7-8 and J is TRBJ1-5, with 7 bases that match TRBD1. The origin of this receptor is a man aged 18 to 35 in good health and CMV-seronegative. Material: PBMCs. The CDR3 spells CASSPRQGPYSNQPQHF. The CDR3 region has the DNA TGTGCCAGCAGCCCTAGACAGGGCCCATATAGCAATCAGCCCCAGCATTTT.